The sequence of this T cell receptor beta chain was determined in a study of T cells in Graves' hyperthyroidism and ophthalmopathy. General study findings and limits: Prediction of ophthalmopathy progression came a median roughly 6.6 months pre-onset. Blood also carried most thyroid clonotypes expanded above 0.001.

Researchers amplified the TCR beta CDR3 regions from RNA transcripts. HTBI primers drove first-round RT-PCR of the TCR CDR3. MiXCR, run by TCRdb on the multiplex PCR reads, gives a single entry per CDR3 protein. The table shows fewer than 55,000 distinct CDR3 sequences, with about 53% occurring only once. For Graves' hyperthyroidism to be stable, ophthalmopathy could not progress within 18 months. The CDR3 length is 12 residues. The V and J ends lost 6 bases and 4 bases respectively, with 12 bases between them. Germline assignment: CDR1 DFQATT and CDR2 SNEGSKA (reference sequence). In the case of this clonotype: The antigen remains unidentified. Because it lacks the conserved phenylalanine or tryptophan at the end, this CDR3 is likely a read error.

The rearrangement joins TRBV20-1 to TRBJ1-1; D uncertain. Sequencing used peripheral blood or thyroid tissue (not recorded which). The clonotype originates from a man younger than 35 with Graves' hyperthyroidism. The CDR3 sequence: CSAAWGSTEAFL. CDR3 sequence (DNA): TGCAGTGCGGCGTGGGGTAGCACTGAAGCTTTCCTT.